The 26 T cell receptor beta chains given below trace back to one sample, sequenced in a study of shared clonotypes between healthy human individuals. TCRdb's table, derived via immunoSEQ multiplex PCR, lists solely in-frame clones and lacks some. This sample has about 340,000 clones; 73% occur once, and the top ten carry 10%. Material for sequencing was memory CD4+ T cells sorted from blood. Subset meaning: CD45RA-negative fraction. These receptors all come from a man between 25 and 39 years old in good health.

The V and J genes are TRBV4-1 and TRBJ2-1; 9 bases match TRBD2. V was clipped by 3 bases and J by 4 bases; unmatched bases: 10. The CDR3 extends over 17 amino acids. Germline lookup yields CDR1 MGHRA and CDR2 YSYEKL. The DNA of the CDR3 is TGCGCCAGCAGCCAGGTTATAGCGGGAGTCCAGTACAATGAGCAGTTCTTC. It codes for CASSQVIAGVQYNEQFF.

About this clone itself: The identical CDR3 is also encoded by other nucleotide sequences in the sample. CDR3 protein: CASSLTGANLYNEQFF. CDR3 nucleotides: TGTGCCAGCAGCTTGACGGGGGCTAATCTCTACAATGAGCAGTTCTTC. The chain links TRBV5-6 to TRBJ2-1; the D call may be TRBD1 or TRBD2 (6 bases each). Germline V lookup: CDR1 SGHDT, CDR2 YYEEEE. V lost 1 base to trimming and J lost 3 bases, with 14 bases between them. This CDR3 is built from 16 residues.

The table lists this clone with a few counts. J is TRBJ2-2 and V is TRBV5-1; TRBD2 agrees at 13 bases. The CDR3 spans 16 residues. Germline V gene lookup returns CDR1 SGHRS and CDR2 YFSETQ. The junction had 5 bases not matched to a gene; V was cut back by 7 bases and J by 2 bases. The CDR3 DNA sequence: TGCGCCAGCGGAGGGACTAGCGGGGCCAACACCGGGGAGCTGTTTTTT. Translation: CASGGTSGANTGELFF.

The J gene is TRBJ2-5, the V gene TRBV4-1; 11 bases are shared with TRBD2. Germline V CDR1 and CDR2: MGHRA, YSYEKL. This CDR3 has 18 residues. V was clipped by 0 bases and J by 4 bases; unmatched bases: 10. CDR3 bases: TGCGCCAGCAGCCAAGAGAGAGGTAGCGGGAGGGCTAGAGAGACCCAGTACTTC. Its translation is CASSQERGSGRARETQYF.

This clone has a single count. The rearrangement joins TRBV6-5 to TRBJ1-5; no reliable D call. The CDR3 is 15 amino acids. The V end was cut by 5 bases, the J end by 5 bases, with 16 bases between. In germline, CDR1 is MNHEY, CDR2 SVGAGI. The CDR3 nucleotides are TGTGCCAGCAGTCCCAGTGGTGGTAGGGATCAGCCCCAGCATTTT. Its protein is CASSPSGGRDQPQHF.

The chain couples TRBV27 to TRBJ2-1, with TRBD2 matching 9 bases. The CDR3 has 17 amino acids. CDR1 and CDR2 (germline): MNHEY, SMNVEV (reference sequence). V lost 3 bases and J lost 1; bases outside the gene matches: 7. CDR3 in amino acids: CASSFALTSGSYNEQFF. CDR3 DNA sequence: TGTGCCAGCAGTTTTGCGCTGACTAGCGGATCCTACAATGAGCAGTTCTTC.

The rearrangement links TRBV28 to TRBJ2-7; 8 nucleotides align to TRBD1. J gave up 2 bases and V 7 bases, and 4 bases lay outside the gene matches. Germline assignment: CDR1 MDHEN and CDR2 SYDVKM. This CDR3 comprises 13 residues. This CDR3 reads CASKPGGPYEQYF. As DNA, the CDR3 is TGTGCCAGCAAACCAGGGGGCCCCTACGAGCAGTACTTC.

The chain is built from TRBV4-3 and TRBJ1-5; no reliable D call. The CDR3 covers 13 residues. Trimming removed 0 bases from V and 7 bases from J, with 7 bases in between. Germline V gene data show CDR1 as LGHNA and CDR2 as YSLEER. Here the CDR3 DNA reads TGCGCCAGCAGCCAAGATCTTAGCCAGCCCCAGCATTTT. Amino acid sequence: CASSQDLSQPQHF.

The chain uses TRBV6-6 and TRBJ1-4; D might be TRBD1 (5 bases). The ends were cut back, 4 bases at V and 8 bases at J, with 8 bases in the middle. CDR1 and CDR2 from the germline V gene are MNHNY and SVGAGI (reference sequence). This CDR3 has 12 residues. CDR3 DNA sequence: TGTGCCAGCAGTTGGGGGGGAGAAAAACTGTTTTTT. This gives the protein CASSWGGEKLFF.

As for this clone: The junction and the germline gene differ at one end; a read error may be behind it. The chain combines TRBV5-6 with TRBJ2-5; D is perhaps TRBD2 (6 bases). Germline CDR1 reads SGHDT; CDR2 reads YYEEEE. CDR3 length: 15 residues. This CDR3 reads CVSSWGGQLQETQYF. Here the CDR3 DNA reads TGTGTCAGCAGCTGGGGAGGTCAGCTCCAAGAGACCCAGTACTTC.

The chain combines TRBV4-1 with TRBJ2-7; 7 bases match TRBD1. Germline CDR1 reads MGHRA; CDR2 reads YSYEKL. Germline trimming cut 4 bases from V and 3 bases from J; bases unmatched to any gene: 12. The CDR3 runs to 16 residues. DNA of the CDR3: TGCGCCAGCAGCCCGGGACAGCGAATGACATTCTACGAGCAGTACTTC. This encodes CASSPGQRMTFYEQYF.

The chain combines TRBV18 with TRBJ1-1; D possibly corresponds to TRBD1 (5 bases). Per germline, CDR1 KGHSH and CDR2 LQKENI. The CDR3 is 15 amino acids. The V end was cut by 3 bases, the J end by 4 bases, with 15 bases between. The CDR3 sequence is CASSPVKGPSTEAFF. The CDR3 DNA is TGTGCCAGCTCACCGGTCAAGGGGCCAAGCACTGAAGCTTTCTTT.

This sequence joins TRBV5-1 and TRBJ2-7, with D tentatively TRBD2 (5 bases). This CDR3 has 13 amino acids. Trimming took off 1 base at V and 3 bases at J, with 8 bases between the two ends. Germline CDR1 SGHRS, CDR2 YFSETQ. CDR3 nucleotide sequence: TGCGCCAGCAGCTTGTTCGGGAACTACGAGCAGTACTTC. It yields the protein CASSLFGNYEQYF.

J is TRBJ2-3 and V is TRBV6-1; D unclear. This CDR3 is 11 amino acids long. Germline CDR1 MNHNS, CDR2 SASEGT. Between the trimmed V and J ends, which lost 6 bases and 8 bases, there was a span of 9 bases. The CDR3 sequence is CASSTGFTQYF. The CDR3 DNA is TGTGCCAGCAGCACCGGCTTTACGCAGTATTTT.

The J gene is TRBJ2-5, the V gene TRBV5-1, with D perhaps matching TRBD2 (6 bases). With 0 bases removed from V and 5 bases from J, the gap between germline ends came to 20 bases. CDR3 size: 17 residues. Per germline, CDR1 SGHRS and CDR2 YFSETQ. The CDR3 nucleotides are TGCGCCAGCAGCTTGGGGGGTCTAGCGATTACCAGCGAGACCCAGTACTTC. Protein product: CASSLGGLAITSETQYF.

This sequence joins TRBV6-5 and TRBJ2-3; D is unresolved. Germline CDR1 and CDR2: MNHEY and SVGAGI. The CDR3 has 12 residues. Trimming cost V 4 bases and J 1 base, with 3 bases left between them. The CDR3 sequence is CASSSGTDTQYF. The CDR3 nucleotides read TGTGCCAGCAGTTCCGGCACAGATACGCAGTATTTT.

This CDR3 is CSVGPQLARETQYF. In DNA, the CDR3 is TGCAGCGTTGGCCCCCAACTAGCGCGAGAGACCCAGTACTTC. This rearrangement joins TRBV29-1 to TRBJ2-5; 7 positions match TRBD2. The trim removed 4 bases at V and 4 bases at J, leaving 9 bases unmatched. CDR1 and CDR2 from the germline V gene are SQVTM and ANQGSEA. This CDR3 has 14 amino acids.

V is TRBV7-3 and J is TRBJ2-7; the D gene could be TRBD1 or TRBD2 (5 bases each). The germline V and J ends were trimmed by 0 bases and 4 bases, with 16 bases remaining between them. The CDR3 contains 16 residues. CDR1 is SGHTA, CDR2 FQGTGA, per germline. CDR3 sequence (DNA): TGTGCCAGCAGCTTAACGGGGAGCGTGGGGCGATACGAGCAGTACTTC. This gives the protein CASSLTGSVGRYEQYF.

In DNA, the CDR3 is TGTGCCAGTAGCCTAGGCGGCTATGGCTACACCTTC. Translation: CASSLGGYGYTF. The chain links TRBV19 to TRBJ1-2; D gene ambiguous. CDR3 length equals 12 residues. Trimming removed 6 bases from V and 4 bases from J, with 9 bases in between. Germline CDR1 reads LNHDA; CDR2 reads SQIVND (reference sequence).

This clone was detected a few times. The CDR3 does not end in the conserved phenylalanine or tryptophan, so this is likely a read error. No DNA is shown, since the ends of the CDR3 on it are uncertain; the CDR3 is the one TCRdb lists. CDR3 sequence reads: CASSIPRTVKSA. The chain employs TRBV21-1 and TRBJ2-7; the listed D gene, TRBD1, was not tested against the DNA. TRBV21-1 is designated a pseudogene. With termini counted, the CDR3 has 12 amino acids.

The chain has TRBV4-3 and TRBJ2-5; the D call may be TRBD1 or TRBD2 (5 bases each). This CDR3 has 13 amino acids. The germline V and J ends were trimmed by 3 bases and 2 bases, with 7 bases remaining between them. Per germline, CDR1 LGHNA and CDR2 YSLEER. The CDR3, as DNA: TGCGCCAGCAGCCAGGGACCTCAAGAGACCCAGTACTTC. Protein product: CASSQGPQETQYF.

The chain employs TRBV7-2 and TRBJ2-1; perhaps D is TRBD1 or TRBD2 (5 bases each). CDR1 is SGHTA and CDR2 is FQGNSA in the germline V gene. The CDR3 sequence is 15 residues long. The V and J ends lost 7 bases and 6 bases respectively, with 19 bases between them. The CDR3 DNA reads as TGTGCCAGCACCAGGGACCGAACGAGTGCCAATGAGCAGTTCTTC. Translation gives CASTRDRTSANEQFF. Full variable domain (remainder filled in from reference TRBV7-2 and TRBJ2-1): GAGVSQSPSNKVTEKGKDVELRCDPISGHTALYWYRQSLGQGLEFLIYFQGNSAPDKSGLPSDRFSAERTGGSVSTLTIQRTQQEDSAVYLCASTRDRTSANEQFFGPGTRLTVL.

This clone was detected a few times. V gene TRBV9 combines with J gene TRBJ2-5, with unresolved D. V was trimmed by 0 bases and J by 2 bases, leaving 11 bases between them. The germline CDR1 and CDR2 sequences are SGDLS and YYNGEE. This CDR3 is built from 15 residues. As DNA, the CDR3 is TGTGCCAGCAGCGTAGCTCTGAGAGATCAAGAGACCCAGTACTTC. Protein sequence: CASSVALRDQETQYF.

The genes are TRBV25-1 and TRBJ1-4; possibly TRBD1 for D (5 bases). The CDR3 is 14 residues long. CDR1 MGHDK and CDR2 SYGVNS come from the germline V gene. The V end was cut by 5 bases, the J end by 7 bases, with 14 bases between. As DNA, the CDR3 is TGTGCCAGCAGTCGAAACCGGGACGCTGAAAAACTGTTTTTT. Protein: CASSRNRDAEKLFF.

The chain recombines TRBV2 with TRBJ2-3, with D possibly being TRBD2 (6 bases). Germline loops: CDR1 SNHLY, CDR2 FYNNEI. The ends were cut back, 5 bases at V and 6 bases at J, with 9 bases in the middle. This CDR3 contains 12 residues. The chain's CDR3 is CASSPGLDTQYF. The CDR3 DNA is TGTGCCAGCAGTCCGGGACTGGATACGCAGTATTTT.

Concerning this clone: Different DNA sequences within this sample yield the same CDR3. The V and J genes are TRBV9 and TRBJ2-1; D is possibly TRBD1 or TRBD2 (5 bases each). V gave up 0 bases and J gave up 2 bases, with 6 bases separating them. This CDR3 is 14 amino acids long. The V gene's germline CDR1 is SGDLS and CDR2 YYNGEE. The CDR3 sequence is CASSVGGTYNEQFF. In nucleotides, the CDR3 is TGTGCCAGCAGCGTAGGGGGGACCTACAATGAGCAGTTCTTC. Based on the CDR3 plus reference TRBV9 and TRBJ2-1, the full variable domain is DSGVTQTPKHLITATGQRVTLRCSPRSGDLSVYWYQQSLDQGLQFLIQYYNGEERAKGNILERFSAQQFPDLHSELNLSSLELGDSALYFCASSVGGTYNEQFFGPGTRLTVL.